These T cell receptor beta chains were read from a single sample in a study of blood T cell repertoires in COVID-19. The repertoire was sequenced with immunoSEQ multiplex PCR; TCRdb's copy has only in-frame clones and lacks some. The repertoire holds about 480,000 clones, with about 91% as singletons. The sequencing sample was made of peripheral blood. The receptors derive from a man younger than 35 with COVID-19, enrolled during active disease. The CDR3 runs from the conserved cysteine through the conserved F or W. A D gene is named only where the DNA matches it firmly. Where a row states a size, it is once, few, many or the class of an expanded clone; other rows omit it.

V,D,J,size,DNA,CDR3
TRBV7-2,-,TRBJ2-3,-,TGTGCCAGCAGCACTGGCACAGATACGCAGTATTTT,CASSTGTDTQYF
TRBV20-1,-,TRBJ2-1,-,TGCAGTGCTGCCTCCGGGGATGAGCAGTTCTTC,CSAASGDEQFF
TRBV12-3/TRBV12-4,-,TRBJ2-3,-,TGTGCCACCAGCGTACGGGGGGATACGCAGTATTTT,CATSVRGDTQYF
TRBV6-5,-,TRBJ2-7,-,TGTGCCAGTGCGAAGGGGGCTAGCGCAGATTACGAGCAGTACTTC,CASAKGASADYEQYF
TRBV11-2,TRBD2,TRBJ2-2,-,TGTGCCAGCAGCCAAACCTGGGGCCGGACTAGCCACACCGGGGAGCTGTTTTTT,CASSQTWGRTSHTGELFF
TRBV30,-,TRBJ1-1,-,TGTGCCTGGACCACCGGAGGGCAGAGGAACACTGAAGCTTTCTTT,CAWTTGGQRNTEAFF
TRBV3-1/TRBV3-2,-,TRBJ1-5,-,TGTGCCAGCAGCCAAGTGGCCGATTCGAATCAGCCCCAGCATTTT,CASSQVADSNQPQHF
TRBV3-1/TRBV3-2,-,TRBJ2-3,many,TGTGCCAGCACCCAGCGCGGGCACACAGATACGCAGTATTTT,CASTQRGHTDTQYF
TRBV10-3,TRBD2,TRBJ2-4,-,TGTGCCATCAGTAACACGGGAGGGCGAGGGGCCAAAAACATTCAGTACTTC,CAISNTGGRGAKNIQYF
TRBV14,TRBD2,TRBJ2-1,-,TGTGCCAGCAGCCAAGATCTAGCGGGGGGCTACAATGAGCAGTTCTTC,CASSQDLAGGYNEQFF
TRBV5-5,-,TRBJ2-3,-,TGTGCCAGCAGCTTATTTCAGGGGCTTTTAGATACGCAGTATTTT,CASSLFQGLLDTQYF
TRBV7-9,-,TRBJ1-1,-,TGTGCCAGCAGACAGGACACTGAAGCTTTCTTT,CASRQDTEAFF
TRBV24-1,TRBD2,TRBJ2-2,-,TGTGCCACCAGTGGTCCGCGGGAGGGCCTCAACACCGGGGAGCTGTTTTTT,CATSGPREGLNTGELFF
TRBV4-1,TRBD1,TRBJ2-7,few,TGCGCCAGCAGCCACTCGGACAGGGAGCAGTACGAGCAGTACTTC,CASSHSDREQYEQYF
TRBV2,-,TRBJ2-5,-,TGTGCCAGCACTTTCTCGGGTATGGGAGAGACCCAGTACTTC,CASTFSGMGETQYF
TRBV7-2,TRBD1,TRBJ2-2,once,TGTGCCAGCAGTTTTCAGGGGGACACCGGGGAGCTGTTTTTT,CASSFQGDTGELFF
TRBV5-1,TRBD2,TRBJ2-1,-,TGCGCCAGCAGTCGCCTGGCGGGAGTCTACAATGAGCAGTTCTTC,CASSRLAGVYNEQFF
TRBV28,-,TRBJ1-1,once,TGTGCCAGCAGTTTAAGTCGCGGGGCTGAAGCTTTCTTT,CASSLSRGAEAFF
TRBV18,-,TRBJ2-7,-,TGTGTCAGCTCACTCTCCTACTCCTACGAGCAGTACTTC,CVSSLSYSYEQYF
TRBV7-6,TRBD1,TRBJ2-7,once,TGTGCCAGCAGCCCCGAGAGGGGGCTAAGCTACGAGCAGTACTTC,CASSPERGLSYEQYF
TRBV2,-,TRBJ2-1,-,TGTGCCAGCAGTGGAGACTTAATCTCCTACAATGAGCAGTTCTTC,CASSGDLISYNEQFF
TRBV2,TRBD2,TRBJ2-3,once,TGTGCCAGCAGTGAAAGGGGACTAGCGGGAGGGCCGACAGATACGCAGTATTTT,CASSERGLAGGPTDTQYF
TRBV2,-,TRBJ1-5,-,TGTGCCAGCAGTGAGCAGGGTGACAATCAGCCCCAGCATTTT,CASSEQGDNQPQHF
TRBV12-3/TRBV12-4,-,TRBJ1-1,-,TGTGCCAGCAGTTTGAGCACTGAAGCTTTCTTT,CASSLSTEAFF
TRBV28,-,TRBJ2-7,-,TGTGCCAGCAACTCTGGGGGGATGGGGACCTACGAGCAGTACTTC,CASNSGGMGTYEQYF
TRBV13,TRBD2,TRBJ2-1,-,TGTGCCAGCAGCCCGCCCGGGACTAGCTTCCATGAGCAGTTCTTC,CASSPPGTSFHEQFF
TRBV6-5,-,TRBJ2-7,once,TGTGCCAGCAGTTACTTTGGGGAGACCTACGAGCAGTACTTC,CASSYFGETYEQYF
TRBV9,-,TRBJ2-5,-,TGTGCCAGCAGCGCCCGATCTAGCCCGGAGACCCAGTACTTC,CASSARSSPETQYF
TRBV11-2,TRBD2,TRBJ2-3,-,TGTGCCAGCAGCTTTGGGAGCGGGAGTATTTCAGATACGCAGTATTTT,CASSFGSGSISDTQYF
TRBV5-6,-,TRBJ1-4,once,TGTGCCAGCAGCTTGAGAGGTCCCAATGAAAAACTGTTTTTT,CASSLRGPNEKLFF
TRBV3-1/TRBV3-2,TRBD2,TRBJ2-1,-,TGTGCCAGCAGCCCCTGGGAGGGACGAAACAATGAGCAGTTCTTC,CASSPWEGRNNEQFF
TRBV6-6,TRBD2,TRBJ2-3,once,TGTGCCAGCACCCCGATCAGCGGGAGGTCAGATACGCAGTATTTT,CASTPISGRSDTQYF
TRBV2,-,TRBJ2-2,-,TGTGCCAGCAGTGATTTGGGGGCCGACAACACCGGGGAGCTGTTTTTT,CASSDLGADNTGELFF
TRBV27,-,TRBJ2-3,-,TGTGCCAGCAGTTTTAGGGGAAGCACAGATACGCAGTATTTT,CASSFRGSTDTQYF
TRBV19,-,TRBJ2-4,-,TGTGCCAGTAGTTCTGACAGAGGAAACATTCAGTACTTC,CASSSDRGNIQYF
TRBV15,TRBD2,TRBJ2-5,-,TGTGCCACCAGCAGAGATCGTAGCGGGGGGATGGGGACCCAGTACTTC,CATSRDRSGGMGTQYF
TRBV7-9,-,TRBJ1-1,few,TGTGCCAGCAGCTTCGTCCCGGGACTCCTGGGCACTGAAGCTTTCTTT,CASSFVPGLLGTEAFF
TRBV19,-,TRBJ2-2,-,TGTGCCAGTAGTATCCTCCCCGGGGAGCTGTTTTTT,CASSILPGELFF
TRBV3-1/TRBV3-2,TRBD2,TRBJ2-5,-,TGTGCCAGCAGCCAAACGCGGGGGGCAAACGGCGCCCAGTACTTC,CASSQTRGANGAQYF
TRBV4-1,TRBD1,TRBJ2-7,-,TGCGCCAGCAGCCAAGAGAGGGGGCCGCCCTACGAGCAGTACTTC,CASSQERGPPYEQYF
TRBV6-5,TRBD1,TRBJ1-1,-,TGTGCCAGCACCTGGGACAGTCCCAACACTGAAGCTTTCTTT,CASTWDSPNTEAFF
TRBV2,TRBD1,TRBJ2-2,-,TGTGCCACTCACCGGGACAGGGGGGCGGCCGGGGAGCTGTTTTTT,CATHRDRGAAGELFF
TRBV12-5,-,TRBJ2-7,-,TGTGCTAGTGGTTTGGCCATCTACGGAGACTACGAGCAGTACTTC,CASGLAIYGDYEQYF
TRBV7-9,-,TRBJ2-3,-,TGTGCCAGCAGCTTCGGTACGCAGTATTTT,CASSFGTQYF
TRBV6-5,TRBD2,TRBJ2-7,-,TGTGCCAGCAGTTCTACTAGCGGGAGTTTTGGCGAGCAGTACTTC,CASSSTSGSFGEQYF
TRBV4-1,-,TRBJ2-7,-,TGCGCCAGCAGCCAAGAGGCCAGTGTGATACAGTACTTC,CASSQEASVIQYF
TRBV18,-,TRBJ1-4,-,TGTGCCAGCTCACGGGACACGAATGAAAAACTGTTTTTT,CASSRDTNEKLFF
TRBV10-3,TRBD2,TRBJ2-7,-,TGTGCCATCACCAACACCGGGACTAGCGGGGAGCAGTACTTC,CAITNTGTSGEQYF
TRBV11-1,-,TRBJ2-2,-,TGTGCCAGCGGATCAGGGTTAACCGGGGAGCTGTTTTTT,CASGSGLTGELFF
TRBV6-2/TRBV6-3,TRBD1,TRBJ2-3,-,TGTGCCAGCAGTTACGACAGGGTGAGCACAGATACGCAGTATTTT,CASSYDRVSTDTQYF
TRBV5-1,-,TRBJ2-5,-,TGCGCCAGCAGCTTCGGTCCCCAGGGGCAAGAGACCCAGTACTTC,CASSFGPQGQETQYF
TRBV29-1,TRBD1,TRBJ2-3,-,TGCAGCGTGAGGACAGGGATTGCAGATACGCAGTATTTT,CSVRTGIADTQYF
TRBV5-4,TRBD2,TRBJ2-7,few,TGTGCCAGCAGCTTGGAAACTAGCGGGAGCTACGAGCAGTACTTC,CASSLETSGSYEQYF
TRBV7-8,-,TRBJ2-1,-,TGTGCCAGCAGCTTAGGTGAGCGACGAGGCAATGAGCAGTTCTTC,CASSLGERRGNEQFF
TRBV13,TRBD1,TRBJ1-2,-,TGTGCCAGCAGCACCAGACAGGGAAGAGGTAGCTGGGGCTACACCTTC,CASSTRQGRGSWGYTF
TRBV11-2,-,TRBJ2-1,-,TGTGCCAGCAGCTTAACGGTGAGGTCAAGTTCCTACAATGAGCAGTTCTTC,CASSLTVRSSSYNEQFF
TRBV5-6,TRBD1,TRBJ1-1,-,TGTGCCAGCAGCCCATACAGGGGTCTGAACACTGAAGCTTTCTTT,CASSPYRGLNTEAFF
TRBV18,TRBD1,TRBJ1-5,-,TGTGCCAGCTCCCGGGACAGGGAAGAGCCCCAGCATTTT,CASSRDREEPQHF
TRBV3-1/TRBV3-2,-,TRBJ2-2,-,TGTGCCAGCAGCCCGACATTTGGACAGTCCCGAATTAACACCGGGGAGCTGTTTTTT,CASSPTFGQSRINTGELFF